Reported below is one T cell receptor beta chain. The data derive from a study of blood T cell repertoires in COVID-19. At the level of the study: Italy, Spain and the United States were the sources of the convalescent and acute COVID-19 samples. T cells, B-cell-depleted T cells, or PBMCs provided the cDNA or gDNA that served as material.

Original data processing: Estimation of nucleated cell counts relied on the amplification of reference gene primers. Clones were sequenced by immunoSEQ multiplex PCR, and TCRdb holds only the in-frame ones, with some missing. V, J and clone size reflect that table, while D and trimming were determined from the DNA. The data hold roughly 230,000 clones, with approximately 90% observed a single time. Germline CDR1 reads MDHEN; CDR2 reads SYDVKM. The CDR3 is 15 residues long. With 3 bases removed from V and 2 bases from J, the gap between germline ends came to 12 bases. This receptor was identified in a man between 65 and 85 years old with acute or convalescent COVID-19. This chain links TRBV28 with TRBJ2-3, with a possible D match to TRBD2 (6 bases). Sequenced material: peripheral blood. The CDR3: CASSFRGEYTDTQYF. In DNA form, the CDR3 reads TGTGCCAGCAGTTTCCGCGGGGAGTACACAGATACGCAGTATTTT.